Only a few counts were recorded for the clone carrying this T cell receptor beta chain. Its antigen is currently unknown. The sample comes from a study of human T cells and chemical hapten exposure. Looking at the study overall: Patients, largely female, had alopecia areata, totalis or universalis. Slight volume differences across pooled libraries mainly accounted for varying per-sample TCR yields. Overall study results and limits: Sensitizing with DPC caused no change in TCRs above 1 in 1000 frequency.

The time point denotes: pre-sensitization, week 0. The treatment: therapeutic diphenylcyclopropenone sensitization with weekly scalp DPC. TCRdb reprocessed the RACE reads with MiXCR, giving one entry per CDR3 protein. Of about 300,000 distinct CDR3 sequences in the sample, about 5% were seen once. The trim removed 0 bases at V and 0 bases at J, leaving 5 bases unmatched. Germline V gives CDR1 LGHNA, CDR2 YSLEER. This CDR3 comprises 18 residues. The sample consisted of whole blood, taken in connection with sensitization to the hapten diphenylcyclopropenone (DPC). The J gene is TRBJ2-1, the V gene TRBV4-3; TRBD2 agrees at 10 bases. This receptor was taken from a woman aged 18-29 years with alopecia areata. Some clones in this sample may be carry-over from other donors' samples. The CDR3 spells CASSQELAGISSYNEQFF. As DNA, the CDR3 is TGCGCCAGCAGCCAAGAACTAGCGGGGATAAGCTCCTACAATGAGCAGTTCTTC.